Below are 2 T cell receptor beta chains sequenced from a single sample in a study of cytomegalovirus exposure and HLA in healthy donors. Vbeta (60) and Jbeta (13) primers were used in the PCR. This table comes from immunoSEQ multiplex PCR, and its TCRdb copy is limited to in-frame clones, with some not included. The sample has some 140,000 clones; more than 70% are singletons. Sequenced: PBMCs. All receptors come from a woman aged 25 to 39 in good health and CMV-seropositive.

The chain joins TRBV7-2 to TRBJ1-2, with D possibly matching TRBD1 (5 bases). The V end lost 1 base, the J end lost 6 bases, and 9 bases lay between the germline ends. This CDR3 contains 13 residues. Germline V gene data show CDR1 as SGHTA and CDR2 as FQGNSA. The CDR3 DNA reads TGTGCCAGCAGCTTAGGGCCAGGGAATGGCTACACCTTC. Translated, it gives CASSLGPGNGYTF. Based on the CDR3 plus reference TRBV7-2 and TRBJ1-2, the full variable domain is GAGVSQSPSNKVTEKGKDVELRCDPISGHTALYWYRQSLGQGLEFLIYFQGNSAPDKSGLPSDRFSAERTGGSVSTLTIQRTQQEDSAVYLCASSLGPGNGYTFGSGTRLTVV.

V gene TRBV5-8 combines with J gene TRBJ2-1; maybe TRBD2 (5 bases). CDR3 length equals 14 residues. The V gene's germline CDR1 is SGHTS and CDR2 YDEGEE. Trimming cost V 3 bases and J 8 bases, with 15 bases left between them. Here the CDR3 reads CASSSSPGVDEQFF. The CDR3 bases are TGTGCCAGCAGCTCCAGTCCCGGGGTGGATGAGCAGTTCTTC. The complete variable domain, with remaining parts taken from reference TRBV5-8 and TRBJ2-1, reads EAGVTQSPTHLIKTRGQQATLRCSPISGHTSVYWYQQALGLGLQFLLWYDEGEERNRGNFPPRFSGRQFPNYSSELNVNALELEDSALYLCASSSSPGVDEQFFGPGTRLTVL.